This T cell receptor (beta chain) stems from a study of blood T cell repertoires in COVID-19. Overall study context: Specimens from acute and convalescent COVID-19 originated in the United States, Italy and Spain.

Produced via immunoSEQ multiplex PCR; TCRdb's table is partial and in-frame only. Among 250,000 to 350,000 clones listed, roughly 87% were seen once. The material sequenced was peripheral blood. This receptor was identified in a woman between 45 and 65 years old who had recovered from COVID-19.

For the CDR3, the DNA is TGTGCCAGCAGTTTATCGTGGACAGGGAGAGATGGCTACACCTTC. Encoded protein: CASSLSWTGRDGYTF. J is TRBJ1-2 and V is TRBV27, with 8 positions matching TRBD1. CDR1 is MNHEY and CDR2 is SMNVEV in the germline V gene (reference sequence). The CDR3 contains 15 residues. Trimming took 0 bases from V and 6 from J; bases not matched to a gene: 6.